The T cell receptor beta chain under discussion was sequenced for a study of blood T cell repertoires in COVID-19. Sequencing used immunoSEQ multiplex PCR; TCRdb keeps in-frame clones, though not all of them. The repertoire holds under 400,000 clones, with roughly 86% as singletons. Trimming cost V 4 bases and J 5 bases; bases outside gene matches: 9. Per germline, CDR1 ENHRY and CDR2 SYGVKD. The CDR3 spans 15 residues. Sequencing was performed on PBMCs or T cells enriched from blood (not recorded which). V gene TRBV10-3 combines with J gene TRBJ2-3, with 7 positions matching TRBD2. This receptor was obtained from a woman aged 25 to 39 who had been exposed to COVID-19. For the CDR3, the DNA is TGTGCCATCAGTGCCCAGGCGGGAGTGGAAGATACGCAGTATTTT. Translation gives CAISAQAGVEDTQYF.